The entry below gives a single T cell receptor (beta chain) sequence along with its context. The entry originates in a study of control samples from healthy donors and cancer patients. Method: immunoSEQ multiplex PCR; TCRdb's copy keeps in-frame clones and lacks some. The sample includes fewer than 90,000 clones, around 94% seen only once; the top ten take about 6%. The sample taken for sequencing was blood. The clonotype originates from a woman aged 40-49 years in good health.

The CDR3 sequence: CASSQDRVGTEAFF. CDR3 DNA: TGTGCCAGCAGCCAAGACAGGGTCGGGACTGAAGCTTTCTTT. The chain links TRBV4-2 to TRBJ1-1; tentatively, D is TRBD1 (5 bases). The CDR3 totals 14 residues. Germline V CDR1 and CDR2: LGHNA, YNFKEQ. V gave up 0 bases and J gave up 5 bases, with 10 bases separating them.